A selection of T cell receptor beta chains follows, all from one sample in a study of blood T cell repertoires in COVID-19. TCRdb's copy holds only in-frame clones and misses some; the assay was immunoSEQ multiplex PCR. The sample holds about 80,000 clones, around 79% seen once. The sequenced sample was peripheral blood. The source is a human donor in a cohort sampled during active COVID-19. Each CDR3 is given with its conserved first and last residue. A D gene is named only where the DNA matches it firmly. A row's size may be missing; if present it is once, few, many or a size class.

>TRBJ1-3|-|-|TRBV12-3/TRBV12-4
TGTGCCTACAGGGTTTTCTCTGGAAACACCATATATTTT
CAYRVFSGNTIYF
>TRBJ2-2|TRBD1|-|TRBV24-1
TGTGCCACCAGTGATGGGACAGGGAGGTCCCCCGGGGAGCTGTTTTTT
CATSDGTGRSPGELFF
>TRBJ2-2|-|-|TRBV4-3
TGCGCCAGCAGCCAGCAGGGGTCCGGGGAGCTGTTTTTT
CASSQQGSGELFF
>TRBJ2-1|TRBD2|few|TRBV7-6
TGTGCCAGCAGCTTAGATTGGGGAGCGGGACACAATGAGCAGTTCTTC
CASSLDWGAGHNEQFF
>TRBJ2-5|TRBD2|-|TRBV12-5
TGTGCTAGTGGTTCTAGCGGCCAGAAGACCCAGTACTTC
CASGSSGQKTQYF
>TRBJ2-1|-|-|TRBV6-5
TGTGCCAGCAGTTATCAGGGCTCCTACAATGAGCAGTTCTTC
CASSYQGSYNEQFF
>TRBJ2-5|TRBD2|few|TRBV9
TGTGCCAGCAGCCCGGGACTAGCGGGGGGGCCCGAGGAGACCCAGTACTTC
CASSPGLAGGPEETQYF
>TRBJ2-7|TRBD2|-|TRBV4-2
TGTGCCAGCAGCCAAGTTATAAGCGGGGCGTACGAGCAGTACTTC
CASSQVISGAYEQYF
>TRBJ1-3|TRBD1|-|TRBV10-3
TGTGCCATCAGTGGGGGACAGGGAACTGGAAACACCATATATTTT
CAISGGQGTGNTIYF
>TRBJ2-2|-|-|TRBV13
TGTGCCAGCAGCTTACGGGGGAGAGGGACCAACACCGGGGAGCTGTTTTTT
CASSLRGRGTNTGELFF